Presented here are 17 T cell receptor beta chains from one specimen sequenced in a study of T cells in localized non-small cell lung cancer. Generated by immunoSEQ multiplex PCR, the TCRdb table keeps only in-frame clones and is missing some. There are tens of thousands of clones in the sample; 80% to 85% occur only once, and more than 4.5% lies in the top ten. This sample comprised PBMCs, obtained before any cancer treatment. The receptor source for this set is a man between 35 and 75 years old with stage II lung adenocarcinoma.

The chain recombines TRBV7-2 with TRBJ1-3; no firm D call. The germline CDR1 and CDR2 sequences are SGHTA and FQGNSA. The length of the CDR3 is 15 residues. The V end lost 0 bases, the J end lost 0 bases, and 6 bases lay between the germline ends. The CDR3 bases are TGTGCCAGCAGCTTAGCCAGATACTCTGGAAACACCATATATTTT. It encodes CASSLARYSGNTIYF.

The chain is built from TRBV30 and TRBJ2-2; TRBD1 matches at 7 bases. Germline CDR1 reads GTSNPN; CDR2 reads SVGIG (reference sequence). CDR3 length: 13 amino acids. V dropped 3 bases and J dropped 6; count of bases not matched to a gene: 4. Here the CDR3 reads CAWSYRGPGELFF. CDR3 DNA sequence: TGTGCCTGGAGCTACAGGGGACCCGGGGAGCTGTTTTTT.

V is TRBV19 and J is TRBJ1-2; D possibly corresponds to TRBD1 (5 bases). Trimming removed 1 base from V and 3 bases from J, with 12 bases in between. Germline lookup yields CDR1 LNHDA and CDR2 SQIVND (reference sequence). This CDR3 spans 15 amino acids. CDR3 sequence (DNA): TGTGCCAGTAGTATAGCTGGGGCTATGGACTATGGCTACACCTTC. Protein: CASSIAGAMDYGYTF. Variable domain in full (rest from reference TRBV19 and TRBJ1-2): DGGITQSPKYLFRKEGQNVTLSCEQNLNHDAMYWYRQDPGQGLRLIYYSQIVNDFQKGDIAEGYSVSREKKESFPLTVTSAQKNPTAFYLCASSIAGAMDYGYTFGSGTRLTVV.

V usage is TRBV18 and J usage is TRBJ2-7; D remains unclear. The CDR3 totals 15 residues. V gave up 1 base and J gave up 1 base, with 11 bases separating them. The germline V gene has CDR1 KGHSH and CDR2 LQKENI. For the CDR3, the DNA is TGTGCCAGCTCACCACATAGGGCACAGTCCTACGAGCAGTACTTC. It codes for CASSPHRAQSYEQYF.

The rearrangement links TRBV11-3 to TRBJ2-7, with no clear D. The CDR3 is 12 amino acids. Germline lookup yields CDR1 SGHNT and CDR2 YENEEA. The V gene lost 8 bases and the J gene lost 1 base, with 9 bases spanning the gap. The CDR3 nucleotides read TGTGCCAGCGGGCAGCGATCCTACGAGCAGTACTTC. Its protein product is CASGQRSYEQYF.

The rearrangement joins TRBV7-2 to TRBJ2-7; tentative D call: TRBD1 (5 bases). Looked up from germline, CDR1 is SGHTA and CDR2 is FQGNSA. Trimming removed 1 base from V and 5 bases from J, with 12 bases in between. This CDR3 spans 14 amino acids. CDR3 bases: TGTGCCAGCAGCTTAGAGGGAAGGGGCAACGAGCAGTACTTC. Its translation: CASSLEGRGNEQYF.

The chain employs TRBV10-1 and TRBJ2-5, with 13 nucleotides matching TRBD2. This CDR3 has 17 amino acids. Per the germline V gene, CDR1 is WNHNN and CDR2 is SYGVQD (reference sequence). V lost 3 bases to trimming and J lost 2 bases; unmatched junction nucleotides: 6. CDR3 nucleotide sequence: TGCGCCAGCAGTGATGGCGGGACTAGCGGGGTGCAAGAGACCCAGTACTTC. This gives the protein CASSDGGTSGVQETQYF.

CDR3 region: CASSGQGLKDNEQFF. Written as DNA, the CDR3 is TGTGCCAGCTCGGGGCAAGGCCTGAAGGACAATGAGCAGTTCTTC. This chain joins TRBV2 and TRBJ2-1; tentatively, D is TRBD1 or TRBD2 (5 bases each). The germline V gene has CDR1 SNHLY and CDR2 FYNNEI. The CDR3 has 15 amino acids. V dropped 8 bases and J dropped 5 bases, with 19 bases sitting between them.

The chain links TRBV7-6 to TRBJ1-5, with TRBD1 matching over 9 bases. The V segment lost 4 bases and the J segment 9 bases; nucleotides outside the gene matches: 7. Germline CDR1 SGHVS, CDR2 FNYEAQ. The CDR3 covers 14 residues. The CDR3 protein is CASSSGTGNVPQHF. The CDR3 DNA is TGTGCCAGCAGCTCTGGGACAGGGAACGTGCCCCAGCATTTT.

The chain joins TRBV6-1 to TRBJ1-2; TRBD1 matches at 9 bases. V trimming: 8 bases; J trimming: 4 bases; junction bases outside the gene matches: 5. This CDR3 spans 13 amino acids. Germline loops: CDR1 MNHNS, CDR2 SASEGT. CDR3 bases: TGTGCCAGCGAGAGGACAGGGGTCTATGGCTACACCTTC. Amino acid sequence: CASERTGVYGYTF.

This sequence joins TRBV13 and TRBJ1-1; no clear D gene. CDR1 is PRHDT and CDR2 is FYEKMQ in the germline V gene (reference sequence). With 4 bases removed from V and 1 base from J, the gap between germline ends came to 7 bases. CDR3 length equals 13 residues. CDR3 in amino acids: CASSSSSNTEAFF. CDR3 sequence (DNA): TGTGCCAGCAGCTCGAGCTCGAACACTGAAGCTTTCTTT.

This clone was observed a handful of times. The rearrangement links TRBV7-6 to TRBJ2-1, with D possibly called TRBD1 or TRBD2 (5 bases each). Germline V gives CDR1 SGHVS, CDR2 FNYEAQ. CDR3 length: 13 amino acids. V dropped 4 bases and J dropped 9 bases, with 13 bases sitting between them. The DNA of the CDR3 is TGTGCCAGCAGCTGGGACGGGGCGACTGAGCAGTTCTTC. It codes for CASSWDGATEQFF. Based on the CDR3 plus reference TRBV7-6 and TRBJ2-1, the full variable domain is GAGVSQSPRYKVTKRGQDVALRCDPISGHVSLYWYRQALGQGPEFLTYFNYEAQQDKSGLPNDRFSAERPEGSISTLTIQRTEQRDSAMYRCASSWDGATEQFFGPGTRLTVL.

CDR3 sequence reads: CASSTQVPSGNTIYF. CDR3 DNA: TGTGCCAGCAGCACCCAGGTTCCCTCTGGAAACACCATATATTTT. The V call is TRBV7-9, the J call TRBJ1-3; D is unresolved. The CDR3 length is 15 residues. V was clipped by 5 bases and J by 0 bases, with 11 bases between them. Per the germline V gene, CDR1 is SEHNR and CDR2 is FQNEAQ (reference sequence).

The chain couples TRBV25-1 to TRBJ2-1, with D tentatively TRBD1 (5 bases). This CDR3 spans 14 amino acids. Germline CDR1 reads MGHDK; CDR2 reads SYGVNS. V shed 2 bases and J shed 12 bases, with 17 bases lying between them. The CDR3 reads CASSERGAHVGQFF. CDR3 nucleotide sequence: TGTGCCAGCAGTGAAAGGGGCGCCCATGTGGGGCAGTTCTTC.

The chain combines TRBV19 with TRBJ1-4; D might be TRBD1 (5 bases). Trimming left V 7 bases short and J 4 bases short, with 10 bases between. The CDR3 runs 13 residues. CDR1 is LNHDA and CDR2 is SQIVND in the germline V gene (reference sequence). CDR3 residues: CASKGTFNEKLFF. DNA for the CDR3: TGTGCCAGTAAGGGGACTTTTAATGAAAAACTGTTTTTT.

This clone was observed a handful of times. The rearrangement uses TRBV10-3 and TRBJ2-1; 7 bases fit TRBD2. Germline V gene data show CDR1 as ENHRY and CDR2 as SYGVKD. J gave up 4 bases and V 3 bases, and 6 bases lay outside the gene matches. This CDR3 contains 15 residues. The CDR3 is CAISDSGGSYNEQFF. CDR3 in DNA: TGTGCCATCAGTGATTCGGGAGGTTCTTACAATGAGCAGTTCTTC.

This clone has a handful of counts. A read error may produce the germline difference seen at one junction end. For the CDR3, the DNA is TGCGCCAGCGGCCAGGGGGGCTCCTACGAGCAGTACTTC. It is translated as CASGQGGSYEQYF. The chain has TRBV4-1 and TRBJ2-7; the D gene is possibly TRBD1 (7 bases). Looked up from germline, CDR1 is MGHRA and CDR2 is YSYEKL. The CDR3 is 13 residues long.